This T cell receptor beta chain was obtained from a study of T cell changes during pregnancy in multiple sclerosis. Produced via immunoSEQ multiplex PCR; TCRdb's table is partial and in-frame only. The sample holds some 64,000 clones, roughly nine tenths seen once. The TCR comes from a female donor in good health, enrolled as a control in a pregnancy study. The sample consisted of peripheral blood, taken in the first trimester of pregnancy.

The CDR3 region is CASSPGTVSWNEQFF. The CDR3 DNA follows: TGCGCCAGCAGCCCCGGGACAGTATCCTGGAATGAGCAGTTCTTC. V and J are TRBV5-1 and TRBJ2-1; 7 bases are shared with TRBD1. The germline V gene has CDR1 SGHRS and CDR2 YFSETQ. Unmatched junction bases numbered 11, after V lost 4 bases and J lost 7 bases. This CDR3 is built from 15 residues.